The rows below give T cell receptor beta chains drawn from one sample of a study of identical twins. TCRdb reanalysed the 5' RACE reads using MiXCR and keeps one entry per CDR3 protein. This sample has 500,000 to 700,000 distinct CDR3 sequences, with around 7.5% found just once. This same sample was also taken into another study, of yellow fever vaccine responses in identical twins.

The sequenced material came from PBMCs. Source of these receptors: a woman younger than 35 in good health. Each CDR3 is given with its conserved first and last residue. The D gene is left open where the match is weak. A row's size may be missing; if present it is once, few, many or a size class.

>many|TRBJ2-1|TRBV10-3|-
TGTGCCATCAGTGTTCAGGGGCCCATCTACAATGAGCAGTTCTTC
CAISVQGPIYNEQFF
>-|TRBJ1-1|TRBV3-1|-
TGTGCCAGCAGCCAAGACATCTGGGTGACGAACACTGAAGCTTTCTTT
CASSQDIWVTNTEAFF
>-|TRBJ2-1|TRBV4-1|-
TGCGCCAGCAGCCAAGAGCAGGGGCTTTTTTTAGAGCAGTTCTTC
CASSQEQGLFLEQFF
>many|TRBJ1-2|TRBV20-1|TRBD1
TGCAGTGCTAGAACGGACAGGGGGTATGGCTACACCTTC
CSARTDRGYGYTF
>-|TRBJ2-3|TRBV29-1|-
TGCAGCGTTGAATGGGGGAAGCTTAGCACAGATACGCAGTATTTT
CSVEWGKLSTDTQYF
>many|TRBJ2-2|TRBV29-1|-
TGCAGCGTTGAATTCGGTAGCTCGAACACCGGGGAGCTGTTTTTT
CSVEFGSSNTGELFF
>many|TRBJ1-3|TRBV7-8|-
TGTGCCAGCAGCCCCACAGTGGAGGGCACCATATATTTT
CASSPTVEGTIYF
>-|TRBJ2-5|TRBV12-5|TRBD2
TGTGCTAGTGGTTTGATAGTTAGCGGGAGTACTAAGACCCAGTACTTC
CASGLIVSGSTKTQYF
>-|TRBJ2-2|TRBV7-9|-
TGTGCCAGCAGCTTAGGTCCGGGCGCGAACACCGGGGAGCTGTTTTTT
CASSLGPGANTGELFF
>few|TRBJ2-5|TRBV4-1|TRBD2
TGCGCCAGCAGCCAAACTAGCGGTACCTCAGAGACCCAGTACTTC
CASSQTSGTSETQYF
>many|TRBJ2-1|TRBV3-1|TRBD2
TGTGCCAGTAAAGGGAAGCGGGACTCCTACAATGAGCAGTTCTTC
CASKGKRDSYNEQFF
>once|TRBJ2-1|TRBV9|-
TGTGCCAGCAGCCCCTCAATAGCCCACGCGAGCTCCTACAATGAGCAGTTCTTC
CASSPSIAHASSYNEQFF
>many|TRBJ2-2|TRBV20-1|TRBD2
TGCAGTGCTCCCACTGGGGCTAGCGGGGGAACCGGGGAGCTGTTTTTT
CSAPTGASGGTGELFF
>-|TRBJ2-2|TRBV12-3/TRBV12-4|TRBD2
TGTGCCAGCAGTTTAGCTAGCGGGAGGGCCCCCGGGGAGCTGTTTTTT
CASSLASGRAPGELFF
>few|TRBJ1-1|TRBV6-1|-
TGTGCCAGCAGCCCTTGGGAGGGGGTGAGAACTGAAGCTTTCTTT
CASSPWEGVRTEAFF
>-|TRBJ2-2|TRBV24-1|TRBD2
TGTGCCACCAGTGATCCGGGACTAGCGGGAACCCGATCCGGGGAGCTGTTTTTT
CATSDPGLAGTRSGELFF
>-|TRBJ2-3|TRBV12-3/TRBV12-4|-
TGTGCCAGCAGTTTGAGGGACTTCTCAGATACGCAGTATTTT
CASSLRDFSDTQYF
>-|TRBJ1-6|TRBV4-1|TRBD1
TGCGCCAGCAGCCAGACCAGGGGGAATTCACCCCTCCACTTT
CASSQTRGNSPLHF
>many|TRBJ1-2|TRBV6-5|TRBD1
TGTGCCAGCAGTTACTCGGGACAGGGTGGCTATGGCTACACCTTC
CASSYSGQGGYGYTF
>-|TRBJ1-6|TRBV5-1|-
TGCGCCAGCAGCTTGCTATCGATTGGACAGCAAAATAATTCACCCCTCCACTTT
CASSLLSIGQQNNSPLHF
>few|TRBJ2-7|TRBV12-3/TRBV12-4|-
TGTGCCAGCAGTCCCGGGAGTGAGCACGAGCAGTACTTC
CASSPGSEHEQYF
>-|TRBJ1-3|TRBV29-1|TRBD1
TGCAGCGTTAGGACAGGGTCTGGAAACACCATATATTTT
CSVRTGSGNTIYF
>few|TRBJ1-2|TRBV7-9|-
TGTGCCAGCAGCTTGAGTGGGCGTTCCATCGACTATGGCTACACCTTC
CASSLSGRSIDYGYTF
>-|TRBJ2-1|TRBV29-1|TRBD2
TGCAGCGTTGCCCTAGCGGAAAGCTCCTACAATGAGCAGTTCTTC
CSVALAESSYNEQFF